What follows are 17 T cell receptor beta chains derived from one specimen sequenced in a study of T cell repertoires in cytomegalovirus infection. TCRdb re-called the reads through MiXCR, storing one row per CDR3 protein. This sample carries 830,000 or so distinct CDR3 sequences, approximately 29% of them seen once, and the ten largest clones take around an eighth. These receptors have no known antigen. Source: cultured CD8+ T cells from PBMCs, taken from culture after CMV antigen stimulation. These receptors originate from a human donor in good health (CMV status not recorded). Some clones in this sample may be carry-over from other donors' samples.

Only a few counts were recorded for this clonotype. The V and J genes are TRBV20-1 and TRBJ2-3; no definite D call. This CDR3 has 9 amino acids. From germline, CDR1 is DFQATT and CDR2 SNEGSKA (reference sequence). The CDR3 nucleotides are TGCAGGCCTACAGATACGCAGTATTTT. Amino acid sequence: CRPTDTQYF.

This chain joins TRBV2 and TRBJ2-6; TRBD1 aligns across 7 bases. J was trimmed by 0 bases and V by 5 bases; bases with no gene match: 7. CDR1 is SNHLY, CDR2 FYNNEI, per germline. CDR3 length equals 17 residues. The DNA for the CDR3 is TGTGCCAGCAGTACGGACAGGAAAAACTCTGGGGCCAACGTCCTGACTTTC. Translated: CASSTDRKNSGANVLTF.

V usage is TRBV2 and J usage is TRBJ2-6; 8 nucleotides align to TRBD2. Trimming cost V 8 bases and J 1 base; bases outside gene matches: 4. CDR1 and CDR2 from the germline V gene are SNHLY and FYNNEI. The CDR3 runs 15 residues. The CDR3 DNA sequence: TGTGCCAGCGGTGGCGGGGGGTCTGGGGCCAACGTCCTGACTTTC. Amino acid sequence: CASGGGGSGANVLTF.

This clonotype appeared many times. The chain has TRBV7-2 and TRBJ1-1; 7 positions match TRBD1. The length of the CDR3 is 15 residues. Unmatched junction bases numbered 6, after V lost 5 bases and J lost 0 bases. Germline lookup yields CDR1 SGHTA and CDR2 FQGNSA. CDR3 in amino acids: CASSARQGMNTEAFF. CDR3 DNA: TGTGCCAGCAGCGCCCGACAGGGAATGAACACTGAAGCTTTCTTT.

The table lists this clonotype with a few counts. V and J are TRBV18 and TRBJ2-5; 10 bases line up with TRBD1. The CDR3 runs 15 residues. Germline trimming cut 4 bases from V and 5 bases from J; bases unmatched to any gene: 7. Germline lookup yields CDR1 KGHSH and CDR2 LQKENI. CDR3 nucleotides: TGTGCCAGCTCACTCCGGGACAGGGGATTCGAGACCCAGTACTTC. Translated: CASSLRDRGFETQYF.

J is TRBJ1-4 and V is TRBV7-2, with D uncertain. Trimming removed 0 bases from V and 7 bases from J, with 9 bases in between. Germline values: CDR1 SGHTA, CDR2 FQGNSA. The CDR3 runs 14 residues. The CDR3 DNA reads as TGTGCCAGCAGCTTAGCAGGGATCGGTGAAAAACTGTTTTTT. It is translated as CASSLAGIGEKLFF.

V usage is TRBV12-3 or TRBV12-4 and J usage is TRBJ2-7; tentatively, D is TRBD1 or TRBD2 (7 bases each). This CDR3 is 15 amino acids long. Deletions cut 1 base from V and 4 bases from J, with 14 bases between. CDR3 amino acids: CASSLVGQGGYEQYV. In nucleotides, the CDR3 is TGTGCCAGCAGTTTAGTTGGGCAGGGGGGGTACGAGCAGTACGTC.

This clonotype turned up a few times. The chain combines TRBV27 with TRBJ1-5; D not certain. Germline values: CDR1 MNHEY, CDR2 SMNVEV (reference sequence). CDR3 length equals 13 residues. V was cut by 9 bases and J by 4 bases, with 13 bases left in between. The CDR3 sequence is CASGLGENQPQHF. The CDR3 nucleotides are TGTGCCAGTGGTTTAGGAGAAAATCAGCCCCAGCATTTT.

The CDR3 spells CATSRARTVSYEQYF. CDR3 bases: TGTGCCACCAGCAGAGCCAGGACGGTCTCCTACGAGCAGTACTTC. The V call is TRBV15, the J call TRBJ2-7, with unresolved D. This CDR3 comprises 15 residues. Trimming shortened V by 1 base and J by 0 bases, and 10 bases separated the two germline ends. Germline V gene sequence: CDR1 LNHNV, CDR2 YYDKDF (reference sequence).

This chain links TRBV5-1 with TRBJ2-7; 7 positions match TRBD1. CDR1 is SGHRS and CDR2 is YFSETQ in the germline V gene. This CDR3 is built from 14 residues. The V segment lost 0 bases and the J segment 5 bases; nucleotides outside the gene matches: 5. The CDR3 loop is CASSLDRGPHEQYF. In DNA form, the CDR3 reads TGCGCCAGCAGCTTGGACAGGGGCCCCCACGAGCAGTACTTC.

This clonotype was detected a few times. Written as DNA, the CDR3 is TGTGCCAGCAGCCCCGGGACTAGCGCCGAGACCCAGTACTTC. Translated: CASSPGTSAETQYF. The chain couples TRBV14 to TRBJ2-5; TRBD2 matches 10 bases. V shed 4 bases and J 5 bases; nucleotides not matched to a gene: 4. Germline V gives CDR1 SGHDN, CDR2 FVKESK. The CDR3 loop spans 14 amino acids.

V usage is TRBV6-6 and J usage is TRBJ2-5; no reliable D call. Trimming pared 2 bases from V and 2 bases from J, leaving 6 bases between. The CDR3 spans 13 residues. Germline CDR1 is MNHNY and CDR2 is SVGAGI (reference sequence). The CDR3 nucleotides read TGTGCCAGCAGTTACGGGCCACAAGAGACCCAGTACTTC. It translates to CASSYGPQETQYF.

Many counts were recorded for this clonotype. V usage is TRBV7-9 and J usage is TRBJ2-1; D is ambiguous. This CDR3 has 12 amino acids. CDR1 and CDR2 (germline): SEHNR, FQNEAQ (reference sequence). V lost 5 bases to trimming and J lost 4 bases, with 6 bases between them. The CDR3 DNA is TGTGCCAGCAGCGGGGATTACAATGAGCAGTTCTTC. Translating gives CASSGDYNEQFF.

The rearrangement links TRBV6-6 to TRBJ2-1; TRBD1 is a possible D gene (6 bases). Germline V gene sequence: CDR1 MNHNY, CDR2 SVGAGI (reference sequence). V was shortened by 5 bases and J by 4 bases, with 15 bases between the two germline ends. This CDR3 has 15 amino acids. As DNA, the CDR3 is TGTGCCAGCAGTGATTCTGGGACACGATACAATGAGCAGTTCTTC. Its translation: CASSDSGTRYNEQFF.

This chain links TRBV2 with TRBJ2-3; D is undetermined. Germline assignment: CDR1 SNHLY and CDR2 FYNNEI. V lost 6 bases and J 4 bases, leaving 14 bases between the germline ends. The CDR3 consists of 14 residues. The CDR3 sequence is CASSSADSPDTQYF. The DNA for the CDR3 is TGTGCCAGCAGCTCCGCAGATTCCCCAGATACGCAGTATTTT.

The chain is built from TRBV19 and TRBJ2-3, with 11 nucleotides matching TRBD2. Germline V gives CDR1 LNHDA, CDR2 SQIVND (reference sequence). V dropped 5 bases and J dropped 2; count of bases not matched to a gene: 3. This CDR3 contains 15 residues. This CDR3 reads CASSETSGDTDTQYF. The CDR3 DNA is TGTGCCAGTAGTGAGACTAGCGGGGACACAGATACGCAGTATTTT. The full variable domain, with the rest looked up from reference TRBV19 and TRBJ2-3, is DGGITQSPKYLFRKEGQNVTLSCEQNLNHDAMYWYRQDPGQGLRLIYYSQIVNDFQKGDIAEGYSVSREKKESFPLTVTSAQKNPTAFYLCASSETSGDTDTQYFGPGTRLTVL.

The chain carries TRBV2 and TRBJ2-3; 8 bases are a match to TRBD1. V trimming: 9 bases; J trimming: 4 bases; junction bases outside the gene matches: 12. CDR1 is SNHLY, CDR2 FYNNEI, per germline. The CDR3 runs 15 residues. The CDR3, as DNA: TGTGCCAGGATTTTAAACTACAGGGGGGCAGATACGCAGTATTTT. Amino acid sequence: CARILNYRGADTQYF.